These 21 T cell receptor beta chains share one sample of origin, sequenced in a study of blood T cell repertoires in COVID-19. Only in-frame clones appear in the TCRdb table, and some are missing; sequencing was by immunoSEQ multiplex PCR. The sample includes hundreds of thousands of clones, 70% to 90% of them seen just once. The sample comprised PBMCs or T cells enriched from blood (not recorded which). The receptors stem from a man between 25 and 39 years old who had recovered from COVID-19.

The chain combines TRBV7-9 with TRBJ2-3; 10 bases align to TRBD2. The V and J ends lost 2 bases and 7 bases, in that order; junction bases with no gene match: 3. The CDR3 has 14 amino acids. The germline gives CDR1 SEHNR, CDR2 FQNEAQ (reference sequence). CDR3 coding DNA: TGTGCCAGCAGCTTACTAGCGGGGGTTAATACGCAGTATTTT. Its translation: CASSLLAGVNTQYF.

This chain uses TRBV2 with TRBJ2-7, with D possibly matching TRBD2 (7 bases). Germline V CDR1 and CDR2: SNHLY, FYNNEI. This CDR3 comprises 13 residues. The ends were cut back, 6 bases at V and 4 bases at J, with 13 bases in the middle. In DNA form, the CDR3 reads TGTGCCAGCAGACTAGGGGGGGGTTACGAGCAGTACTTC. Protein product: CASRLGGGYEQYF.

The chain is built from TRBV24-1 and TRBJ2-3, with D possibly being TRBD1 (6 bases). The CDR3 extends over 16 amino acids. Trimming removed 3 bases at V and 2 bases at J, with 14 bases between. The germline V gene has CDR1 KGHDR and CDR2 SFDVKD. The DNA for the CDR3 is TGTGCCACCAGTGATAAAAACAGGGCTGCCACAGATACGCAGTATTTT. Its protein product is CATSDKNRAATDTQYF.

V and J are TRBV10-2 and TRBJ1-6, with D possibly matching TRBD1 (6 bases). V was shortened by 6 bases and J by 9 bases, with 24 bases between the two germline ends. The CDR3 is 17 residues long. CDR1 is WSHSY, CDR2 SAAADI, per germline. The CDR3 sequence: CASSGQFYASGFSPLHF. In DNA form, the CDR3 reads TGCGCCAGCAGCGGACAGTTTTACGCCTCCGGGTTTTCACCCCTCCACTTT.

This clone was detected once. The V call is TRBV4-3, the J call TRBJ1-2; tentatively, D is TRBD1 (5 bases). The CDR3 contains 13 residues. Germline assignment: CDR1 LGHNA and CDR2 YSLEER. The ends were cut back, 1 base at V and 5 bases at J, with 8 bases in the middle. The CDR3 DNA is TGCGCCAGCAGCCAAGGGGGCAGTTATGGCTACACCTTC. Encoded protein: CASSQGGSYGYTF.

V usage is TRBV5-1 and J usage is TRBJ2-1; D possibly corresponds to TRBD2 (5 bases). Trimming cost V 4 bases and J 9 bases, with 11 bases left between them. Germline assignment: CDR1 SGHRS and CDR2 YFSETQ. The CDR3 totals 12 residues. For the CDR3, the DNA is TGCGCCAGCAGCCCGGAGGATGGTGAGCAGTTCTTC. Translation gives CASSPEDGEQFF.

The chain recombines TRBV27 with TRBJ1-5; D is perhaps TRBD1 (5 bases). Germline CDR1 and CDR2: MNHEY and SMNVEV (reference sequence). Trimming stripped 3 bases from V and 0 bases from J, with 9 bases between. This CDR3 is 15 amino acids long. CDR3 bases: TGTGCCAGCAGTTTCGTCAGGGATAGCAATCAGCCCCAGCATTTT. The encoded protein is CASSFVRDSNQPQHF.

The gene calls are TRBV29-1 and TRBJ2-3, with D tentatively TRBD2 (5 bases). Between the trimmed V and J ends, which lost 3 bases and 4 bases, there was a span of 14 bases. The germline V gene encodes CDR1 SQVTM and CDR2 ANQGSEA. The CDR3 has 14 residues. In nucleotides, the CDR3 is TGCAGCGTTGATACCCAATGGGGAGCAGATACGCAGTATTTT. It translates to CSVDTQWGADTQYF.

V usage is TRBV7-9 and J usage is TRBJ1-2; D is uncertain. The CDR3 runs 14 residues. Trimming removed 5 bases from V and 6 bases from J, with 16 bases in between. The germline V gene encodes CDR1 SEHNR and CDR2 FQNEAQ (reference sequence). This chain's CDR3 is CASSAYRALNGYTF. CDR3 sequence (DNA): TGTGCCAGCAGCGCTTACAGAGCCTTGAATGGCTACACCTTC.

The CDR3 loop is CASSIRDRGSPLHF. DNA of the CDR3: TGTGCCAGCAGCATACGGGACAGGGGATCACCCCTCCACTTT. The chain uses TRBV9 and TRBJ1-6, with 10 bases identical to TRBD1. Trimming took 4 bases from V and 10 from J; bases not matched to a gene: 5. CDR1 is SGDLS and CDR2 is YYNGEE in the germline V gene. The CDR3 sequence is 14 residues long.

The chain recombines TRBV4-1 with TRBJ1-2; D is unresolved. CDR1 and CDR2 from the germline V gene are MGHRA and YSYEKL. The CDR3 covers 14 residues. The ends were cut back, 2 bases at V and 7 bases at J, with 14 bases in the middle. The CDR3 DNA follows: TGCGCCAGCAGCCAATATGGACTTCCAAGTGGCTACACCTTC. Protein: CASSQYGLPSGYTF.

This chain links TRBV30 with TRBJ2-4; TRBD1 matches 7 bases. Germline V gene sequence: CDR1 GTSNPN, CDR2 SVGIG (reference sequence). CDR3 length equals 14 residues. With 2 bases clipped from V and 9 bases from J, the junction kept 10 bases outside the gene matches. This CDR3 is CAWSRQGGKGIQYF. The CDR3 bases are TGTGCCTGGAGTCGACAGGGTGGGAAGGGCATTCAGTACTTC.

V usage is TRBV12-3 or TRBV12-4 and J usage is TRBJ2-5; D uncertain. The V end was cut by 3 bases, the J end by 4 bases, with 9 bases between. The CDR3 extends over 13 amino acids. CDR3 in DNA: TGTGCCAGCAGTTTCCCAGGATCAGAGACCCAGTACTTC. Its protein product is CASSFPGSETQYF.

This rearrangement joins TRBV7-9 to TRBJ2-3; 12 nucleotides agree with TRBD2. The trim removed 1 base at V and 0 bases at J, leaving 2 bases unmatched. The CDR3 runs 17 residues. CDR1 and CDR2 from the germline V gene are SEHNR and FQNEAQ (reference sequence). The chain's CDR3 is CASSLGLAGVSTDTQYF. For the CDR3, the DNA is TGTGCCAGCAGCTTAGGACTAGCGGGGGTGAGCACAGATACGCAGTATTTT.

In this sample, this clone turned up once. The rearrangement links TRBV2 to TRBJ1-4; D gene ambiguous. V lost 11 bases and J 1 base, leaving 14 bases between the germline ends. Germline V gene sequence: CDR1 SNHLY, CDR2 FYNNEI. The CDR3 has 14 amino acids. The CDR3 nucleotides are TGTGCCTGTGGAAGGGAGAGAACTAATGAAAAACTGTTTTTT. This sequence encodes CACGRERTNEKLFF.

In its sample, this clone was seen many times. The V gene is TRBV13, the J gene TRBJ2-3, with a possible D match to TRBD1 (6 bases). V was trimmed by 5 bases and J by 1 base, leaving 13 bases between them. Germline V lookup: CDR1 PRHDT, CDR2 FYEKMQ (reference sequence). CDR3 length equals 15 residues. In DNA, the CDR3 is TGTGCCAGCAGCCGAGGGGGAAGGGGCACAGATACGCAGTATTTT. The encoded protein is CASSRGGRGTDTQYF.

CDR3 coding DNA: TGTGCCAGCACCGTGACAGAAGCACAAGATACGCAGTATTTT. Amino acids: CASTVTEAQDTQYF. This chain links TRBV7-9 with TRBJ2-3; the D gene is possibly TRBD1 (5 bases). The V and J ends lost 7 bases and 5 bases respectively, with 16 bases between them. The CDR3 totals 14 residues. Germline lookup yields CDR1 SEHNR and CDR2 FQNEAQ (reference sequence).

The rearrangement links TRBV18 to TRBJ1-2; 10 bases map to TRBD1. This CDR3 region has 13 residues. The V segment lost 4 bases and the J segment 8 bases; nucleotides outside the gene matches: 4. The germline gives CDR1 KGHSH, CDR2 LQKENI. CDR3 sequence: CASSLGTGDGYTF. CDR3 DNA: TGTGCCAGCTCACTAGGGACAGGGGACGGCTACACCTTC.

This chain links TRBV7-3 with TRBJ2-1, with 7 bases matching TRBD1. CDR1 is SGHTA, CDR2 FQGTGA, per germline. The junction had 11 bases not matched to a gene; V was cut back by 4 bases and J by 8 bases. The CDR3 is 15 amino acids. The CDR3 DNA follows: TGTGCCAGCAGCTCTGCCCTCGGACAGGTAGATGAGCAGTTCTTC. This encodes CASSSALGQVDEQFF.

This clone occurred once. CDR3: CASSEGRGARFF. The CDR3 nucleotides are TGTGCCAGCAGCGAGGGGCGGGGGGCCAGGTTCTTC. The rearrangement joins TRBV9 to TRBJ2-1, with 8 bases that match TRBD2. The CDR3 has 12 residues. J lost 15 bases, V lost 3 bases, and 8 bases had no gene match. Germline-derived CDR1 and CDR2 are SGDLS and YYNGEE.

The gene calls are TRBV27 and TRBJ1-1; no clear D gene. V lost 5 bases and J 1 base, leaving 14 bases between the germline ends. The CDR3 is made up of 15 amino acids. The germline gives CDR1 MNHEY, CDR2 SMNVEV (reference sequence). CDR3 residues: CASSERFIGNTEAFF. DNA for the CDR3: TGTGCCAGCAGTGAGAGATTTATCGGGAACACTGAAGCTTTCTTT.